This T cell receptor (beta chain) was recovered during a study of beta chain features in type 1 diabetes. Points from the study as a whole: The naive, central memory and Treg TCRB repertoires of patients appeared to be more similar to one another than those of healthy donors. A moderate, significant TCRB CDR3 shortening appeared in type 1 diabetes across four CD4+ subsets. Overrepresentation of cells with high TCR expression could result from cDNA sequencing.

A sort by CD45RO/CCR7/CD25/CD127/CD95/CD27 yielded CD4+ naive, central memory, regulatory and stem cell-like memory cells. The purity of all sorted populations exceeded 98%. This CDR3 has 14 amino acids. With 4 bases removed from V and 2 bases from J, the gap between germline ends came to 11 bases. CDR1 and CDR2 (germline): GTSNPN, SVGIG (reference sequence). Reverse transcription of all isolated RNA meant that expressed TCRB transcripts were sequenced. Using immunoSEQ multiplex PCR, the repertoire was profiled, and TCRdb retains in-frame clones only, with some absent. This table has about 660,000 clones, around an eighth appearing once. This clone was seen a handful of times. Its antigen is undetermined.

V usage is TRBV30 and J usage is TRBJ2-2; possible D gene TRBD1, 5 bases. This TCR was sampled from a man aged 18 to 30 with type 1 diabetes. The sequencing sample was made of naive CD4+ T cells from blood. The CDR3 DNA reads as TGTGCCTGGACCTCAGGGTTTAACACCGGGGAGCTGTTTTTT. The encoded protein is CAWTSGFNTGELFF.